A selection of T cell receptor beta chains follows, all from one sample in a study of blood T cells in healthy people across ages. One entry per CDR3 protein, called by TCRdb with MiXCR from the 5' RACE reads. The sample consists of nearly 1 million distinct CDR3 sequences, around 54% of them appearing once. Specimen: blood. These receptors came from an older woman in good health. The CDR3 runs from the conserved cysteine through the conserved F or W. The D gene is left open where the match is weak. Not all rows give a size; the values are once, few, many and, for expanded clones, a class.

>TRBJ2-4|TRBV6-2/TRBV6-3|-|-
CASSSNILAKNIQYF
TGTGCCAGCTCATCGAACATCCTAGCCAAAAACATTCAGTACTTC
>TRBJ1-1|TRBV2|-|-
CASLGQPNTEAFF
TGTGCCAGCCTCGGACAGCCGAACACTGAAGCTTTCTTT
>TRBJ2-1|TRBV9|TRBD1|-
CASSAVQGQTYNEQFF
TGTGCCAGCAGCGCCGTGCAGGGACAGACTTACAATGAGCAGTTCTTC
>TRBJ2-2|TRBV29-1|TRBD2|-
CSGRLASGELFF
TGCAGCGGCCGACTAGCGTCCGGGGAGCTGTTTTTT
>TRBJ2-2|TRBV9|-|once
CASSVDRLNTGELFF
TGTGCCAGCAGCGTCGACAGACTTAACACCGGGGAGCTGTTTTTT
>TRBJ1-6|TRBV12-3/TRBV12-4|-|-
CASSLEGRWNSPLHF
TGTGCCAGCAGTTTAGAGGGGCGGTGGAATTCACCCCTCCACTTT
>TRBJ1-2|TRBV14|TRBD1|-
CASSQGRDRTSGNGYTF
TGTGCCAGCAGCCAAGGACGGGACAGGACGTCGGGAAATGGCTACACCTTC
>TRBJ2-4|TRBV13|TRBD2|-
CASRTSGMKNIQYF
TGTGCCAGCAGGACTAGCGGGATGAAAAACATTCAGTACTTC
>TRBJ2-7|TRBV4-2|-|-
CASSQEGGGKGTYEQYF
TGTGCCAGCAGCCAAGAGGGAGGAGGGAAAGGTACCTACGAGCAGTACTTC
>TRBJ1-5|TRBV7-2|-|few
CASSLKSGGNQPQHF
TGTGCCAGCAGCTTAAAGTCAGGGGGCAATCAGCCCCAGCATTTT
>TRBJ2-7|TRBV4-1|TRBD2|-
CASSQDSGEGTHEQYF
TGCGCCAGCAGCCAAGATTCTGGGGAGGGGACCCACGAGCAGTACTTC
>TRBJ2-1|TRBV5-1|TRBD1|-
CASSLVGTDLYNEQFF
TGCGCCAGCAGCTTGGTAGGGACAGACCTTTACAATGAGCAGTTCTTC
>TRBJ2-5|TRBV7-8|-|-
CASSLVPYQETQYF
TGTGCCAGCAGCTTAGTACCGTACCAAGAGACCCAGTACTTC
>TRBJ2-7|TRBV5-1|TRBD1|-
CASSLQGADEQYF
TGCGCCAGCAGCTTACAGGGGGCGGACGAGCAGTACTTC
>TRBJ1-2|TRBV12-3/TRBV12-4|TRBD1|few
CASSFRQGSGYTF
TGTGCCAGCAGTTTCCGACAGGGGAGTGGCTACACCTTC
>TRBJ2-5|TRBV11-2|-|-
CASSLTAGSRETQYF
TGTGCCAGCAGCTTGACCGCCGGGAGTCGAGAGACCCAGTACTTC
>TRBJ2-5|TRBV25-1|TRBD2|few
CASSSSSGREETQYF
TGTGCCAGCAGTTCCTCTAGCGGGAGGGAAGAGACCCAGTACTTC
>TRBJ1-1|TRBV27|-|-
CASRNTGGGTEAFF
TGTGCCAGCAGAAACACCGGCGGTGGCACTGAAGCTTTCTTT
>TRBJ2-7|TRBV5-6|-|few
CASSSPGFSYEQYF
TGTGCCAGCAGCTCCCCAGGGTTTTCCTACGAGCAGTACTTC
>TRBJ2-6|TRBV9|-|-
CASARSGANVLTF
TGTGCCTCAGCCCGCTCTGGGGCCAACGTCCTGACTTTC
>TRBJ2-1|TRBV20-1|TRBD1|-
CSAREDRGLNEQFF
TGCAGTGCTAGAGAGGACAGGGGGCTAAATGAGCAGTTCTTC
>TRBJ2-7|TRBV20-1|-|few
CSASTGGFVSEQYF
TGCAGTGCGAGTACCGGAGGGTTTGTCTCCGAGCAGTACTTC
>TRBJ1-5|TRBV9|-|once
CASSVGTDLDQPQHF
TGTGCCAGCAGCGTAGGGACAGACCTTGACCAGCCCCAGCATTTT
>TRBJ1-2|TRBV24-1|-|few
CATRGHLAGSIGYTF
TGTGCCACCAGAGGGCATTTGGCGGGGAGTATTGGCTACACCTTC